This TCR beta chain was sequenced in a study of CD8 T cells in ankylosing spondylitis. Broader study findings: What appeared characteristic of ankylosing spondylitis blood was a TCR beta motif of fewer than ten highly homologous variants. Significant enrichment of disease-linked clones was reportedly seen in matched ankylosing spondylitis synovial fluid.

V was trimmed by 0 bases and J by 5 bases, leaving 11 bases between them. The V gene's germline CDR1 is ENHRY and CDR2 SYGVKD. CDR3 size: 14 residues. This clonotype was seen more than once but under ten times. Its target is unknown. Quantitative 5'-RACE with molecular barcodes generated TCR beta libraries. TCRdb redid the calling of the 5' RACE reads with MiXCR, one entry per CDR3 protein. The sample records 670,000 or so distinct CDR3 sequences, around 20% being singletons. The TCR originated in a male donor with ankylosing spondylitis. The V gene is TRBV10-3, the J gene TRBJ2-7, with D possibly being TRBD1 (6 bases). Sequencing input: blood, either unsorted or a sorted T cell fraction (not recorded which). The CDR3 reads CAISESQGSHEQYF. CDR3 coding DNA: TGTGCCATCAGTGAGTCACAGGGTAGCCACGAGCAGTACTTC.